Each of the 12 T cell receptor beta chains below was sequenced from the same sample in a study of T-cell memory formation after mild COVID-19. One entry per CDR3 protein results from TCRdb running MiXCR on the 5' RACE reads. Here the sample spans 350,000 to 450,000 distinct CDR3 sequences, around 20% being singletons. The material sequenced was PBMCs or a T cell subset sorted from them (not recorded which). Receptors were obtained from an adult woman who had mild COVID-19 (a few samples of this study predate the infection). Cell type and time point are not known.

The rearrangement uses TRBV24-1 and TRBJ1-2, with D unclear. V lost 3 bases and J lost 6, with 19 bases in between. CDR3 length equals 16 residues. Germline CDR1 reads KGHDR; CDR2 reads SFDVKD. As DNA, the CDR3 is TGTGCCACCAGTGATGTTTGGTTGGAGGCCGGGGATGGCTACACCTTC. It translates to CATSDVWLEAGDGYTF.

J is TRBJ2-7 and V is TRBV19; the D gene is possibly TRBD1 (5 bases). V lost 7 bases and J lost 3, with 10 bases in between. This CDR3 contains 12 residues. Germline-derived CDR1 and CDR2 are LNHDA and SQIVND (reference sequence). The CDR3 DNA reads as TGTGCCAGTAAGGGGCTTAACTACGAGCAGTACTTC. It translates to CASKGLNYEQYF.

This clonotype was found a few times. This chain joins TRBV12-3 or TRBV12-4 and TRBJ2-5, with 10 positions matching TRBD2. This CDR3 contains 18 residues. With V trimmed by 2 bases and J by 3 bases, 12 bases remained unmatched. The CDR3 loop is CASSLKGPSGRAKETQYF. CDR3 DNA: TGTGCCAGCAGTTTAAAAGGCCCCAGCGGGAGGGCCAAAGAGACCCAGTACTTC.

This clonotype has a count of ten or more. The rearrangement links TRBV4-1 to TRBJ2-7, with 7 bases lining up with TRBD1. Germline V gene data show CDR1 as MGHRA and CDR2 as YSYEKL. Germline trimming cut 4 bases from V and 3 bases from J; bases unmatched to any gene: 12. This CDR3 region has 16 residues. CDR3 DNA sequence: TGCGCCAGCAGCCTCCAGCAGCAGGGGGAACTCTACGAGCAGTACTTC. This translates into CASSLQQQGELYEQYF.

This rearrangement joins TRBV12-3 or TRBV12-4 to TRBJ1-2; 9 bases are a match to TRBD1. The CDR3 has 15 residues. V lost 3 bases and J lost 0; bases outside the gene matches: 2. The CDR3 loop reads CASSLGQGTNYGYTF. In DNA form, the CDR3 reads TGTGCCAGCAGTTTGGGACAGGGAACTAACTATGGCTACACCTTC.

The CDR3 region is CASSFRDRGRTEAFF. DNA for the CDR3: TGTGCCAGCAGTTTCCGGGACAGGGGGCGGACTGAAGCTTTCTTT. The chain has TRBV28 and TRBJ1-1; TRBD1 agrees at 12 bases. Trimming removed 3 bases from V and 5 bases from J; junction bases left unmatched: 4. This CDR3 has 15 amino acids. From germline, CDR1 is MDHEN and CDR2 SYDVKM.

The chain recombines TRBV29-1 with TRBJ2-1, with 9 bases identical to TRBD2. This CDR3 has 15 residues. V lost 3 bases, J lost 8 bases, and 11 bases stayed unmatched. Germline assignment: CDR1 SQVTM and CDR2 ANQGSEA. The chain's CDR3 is CSVEFRGLASDEQFF. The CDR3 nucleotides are TGCAGCGTTGAGTTCAGAGGACTAGCGTCCGATGAGCAGTTCTTC.

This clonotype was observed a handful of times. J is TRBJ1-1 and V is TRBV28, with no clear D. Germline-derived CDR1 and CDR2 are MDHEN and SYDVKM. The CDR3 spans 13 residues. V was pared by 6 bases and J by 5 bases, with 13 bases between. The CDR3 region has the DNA TGTGCCAGCAGGTGGGGTGAAGGGACTGAAGCTTTCTTT. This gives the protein CASRWGEGTEAFF.

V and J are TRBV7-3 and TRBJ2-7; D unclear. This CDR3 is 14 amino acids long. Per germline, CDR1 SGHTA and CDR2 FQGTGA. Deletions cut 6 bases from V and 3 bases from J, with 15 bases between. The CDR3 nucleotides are TGTGCCAGCAGTCCCGACCCCAGAGACTACGAGCAGTACTTC. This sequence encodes CASSPDPRDYEQYF.

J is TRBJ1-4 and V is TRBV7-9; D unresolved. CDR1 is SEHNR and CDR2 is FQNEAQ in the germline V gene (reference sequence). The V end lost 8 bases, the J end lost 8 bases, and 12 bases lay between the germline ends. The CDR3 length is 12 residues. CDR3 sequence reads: CASGEKGEKLFF. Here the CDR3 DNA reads TGTGCCAGCGGGGAGAAGGGAGAAAAACTGTTTTTT.

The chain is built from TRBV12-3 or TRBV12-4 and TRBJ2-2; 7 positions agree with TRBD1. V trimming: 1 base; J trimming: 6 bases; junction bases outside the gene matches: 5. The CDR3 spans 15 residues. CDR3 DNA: TGTGCCAGCAGTTTAGAGGCAGGGGGAGCCGGGGAGCTGTTTTTT. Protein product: CASSLEAGGAGELFF.

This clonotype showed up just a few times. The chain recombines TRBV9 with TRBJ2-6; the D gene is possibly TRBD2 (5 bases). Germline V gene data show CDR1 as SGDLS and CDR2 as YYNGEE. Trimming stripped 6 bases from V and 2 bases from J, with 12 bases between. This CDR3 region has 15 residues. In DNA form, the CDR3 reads TGTGCCAGCACCGGAGGTTCGGCTGGGGCCAACGTCCTGACTTTC. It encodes CASTGGSAGANVLTF.